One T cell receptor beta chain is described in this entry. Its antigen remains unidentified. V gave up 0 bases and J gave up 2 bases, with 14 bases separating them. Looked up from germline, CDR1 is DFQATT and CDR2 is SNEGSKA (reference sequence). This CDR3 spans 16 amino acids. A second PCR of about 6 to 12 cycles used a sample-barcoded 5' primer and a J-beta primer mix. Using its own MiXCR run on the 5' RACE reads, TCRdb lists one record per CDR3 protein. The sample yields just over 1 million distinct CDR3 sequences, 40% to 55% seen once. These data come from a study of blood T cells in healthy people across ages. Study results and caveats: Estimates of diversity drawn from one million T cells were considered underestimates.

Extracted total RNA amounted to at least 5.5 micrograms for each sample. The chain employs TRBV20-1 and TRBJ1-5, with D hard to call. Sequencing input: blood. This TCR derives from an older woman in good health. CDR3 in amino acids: CSARDLDSSGNQPQHF. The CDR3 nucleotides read TGCAGTGCTAGAGATCTCGACTCTTCGGGCAATCAGCCCCAGCATTTT.